This T cell receptor (beta chain) was sequenced during a study of T-cell reconstitution after alpha-beta-depleted transplantation in children. CDR3 size: 17 residues. Germline CDR1 is DFQATT and CDR2 is SNEGSKA (reference sequence). The V and J ends lost 5 bases and 2 bases, in that order; junction bases with no gene match: 13. Preparation of the TCRbeta library used unique molecular identifiers. TCRdb used MiXCR to reprocess the PCR reads, holding one entry per CDR3 protein. This table holds about 5,900 distinct CDR3 sequences, roughly a sixth found once. This clonotype qualifies as medium-sized (0.01 to 0.1%). The antigen remains undetermined. Regarding the study as a whole: By one year post-transplant, T-cell counts and diversity largely arose from T cells that were newly produced. Surviving recipient T cells and thymic progenitors accounted for the high day-60 TCRbeta diversity observed in some patients. As was reported, about two months after transplant, alpha-beta T cells came from several hundred expanded graft clones.

This chain joins TRBV20-1 and TRBJ2-5, with 11 bases that match TRBD2. The receptor's source is a patient aged 2 to 10 who had a stem cell transplant for inherited bone marrow failure, so the T cells may come from the graft donor. Here the sequenced sample was PBMCs, mostly from graft donor cells, taken 180 days after TCRalphabeta/CD19-depleted stem cell transplant. As DNA, the CDR3 is TGCAGTGCTGAGGGAACTAGCGGGAGAGGGAGTCAAGAGACCCAGTACTTC. Protein product: CSAEGTSGRGSQETQYF.